The clone carrying this T cell receptor (beta chain) was counted only a few times. The antigen is unknown. This sample is drawn from a study of cytomegalovirus exposure and HLA in healthy donors. Study-wide results and caveats: Earlier analysis found most TCR beta V segments productive about 87% or about 30% of the time. An analysis that was carried out later associated approximately 17,000 TCR beta sequences with HLA alleles at 0.05 false discovery rate. As a later analysis showed, a missense DCLRE1C variant was linked to trimming of TCR beta V- and J-genes. Among the most significant clusters, several appeared linked to common viral pathogens in a later analysis.

CDR1 and CDR2 from the germline V gene are SQVTM and ANQGSEA. This CDR3 has 12 amino acids. V dropped 4 bases and J dropped 16 bases, with 17 bases sitting between them. The PCR used 60 Vbeta and 13 Jbeta primers. Some clones are missing from TCRdb's copy, which holds only in-frame ones; the method was immunoSEQ multiplex PCR. The data contain 95,000 to 100,000 clones, 75% of them singletons. The receptor was isolated from a man in his forties or fifties in good health and CMV-seronegative. The V call is TRBV29-1, the J call TRBJ1-6, with unresolved D. The sample comprised PBMCs. The CDR3 nucleotides are TGCAGCGTTGGAACACTCGCGGGGAAACTCCACTTT. Its protein product is CSVGTLAGKLHF.